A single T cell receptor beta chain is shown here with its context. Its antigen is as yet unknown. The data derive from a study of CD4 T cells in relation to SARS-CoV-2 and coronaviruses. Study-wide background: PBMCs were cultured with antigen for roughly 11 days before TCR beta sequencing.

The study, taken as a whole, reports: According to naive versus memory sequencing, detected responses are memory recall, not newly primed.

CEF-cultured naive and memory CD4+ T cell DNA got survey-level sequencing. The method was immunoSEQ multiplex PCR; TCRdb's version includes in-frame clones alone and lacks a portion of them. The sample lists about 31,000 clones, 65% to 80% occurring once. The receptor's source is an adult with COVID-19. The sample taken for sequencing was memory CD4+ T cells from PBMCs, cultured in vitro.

CDR3 amino acids: CASSLGKGSNQPQHF. In DNA, the CDR3 is TGTGCCAGCTCATTAGGAAAGGGAAGCAATCAGCCCCAGCATTTT. J is TRBJ1-5 and V is TRBV18, with D uncertain. The V end lost 5 bases, the J end lost 1 base, and 12 bases lay between the germline ends. The germline V gene has CDR1 KGHSH and CDR2 LQKENI. CDR3 length equals 15 residues. The variable domain in full, with the rest retrieved from reference TRBV18 and TRBJ1-5, is NAGVMQNPRHLVRRRGQEARLRCSPMKGHSHVYWYRQLPEEGLKFMVYLQKENIIDESGMPKERFSAEFPKEGPSILRIQQVVRGDSAAYFCASSLGKGSNQPQHFGDGTRLSIL.